The 6 T cell receptor beta chains below all came from one sample that was sequenced in a study of cytomegalovirus exposure and HLA in healthy donors. This PCR relied on a set of 60 Vbeta primers and 13 Jbeta primers. Profiled with immunoSEQ multiplex PCR; TCRdb holds only in-frame clones, not every one. The sample comprises 150,000 to 200,000 clones, 75% to 80% of which are singletons, and under 7% rests with the top ten. Sequenced input: PBMCs. These receptors all stem from a woman in her twenties or thirties in good health and CMV-seropositive.

The V and J genes are TRBV9 and TRBJ2-6; possibly TRBD2 for D (5 bases). The ends were cut back, 1 base at V and 0 bases at J, with 11 bases in the middle. Germline assignment: CDR1 SGDLS and CDR2 YYNGEE. The CDR3 loop spans 17 amino acids. The CDR3 DNA reads as TGTGCCAGCAGCGTACCGGGGAGTAGCTCTGGGGCCAACGTCCTGACTTTC. Protein: CASSVPGSSSGANVLTF.

V gene TRBV7-8 combines with J gene TRBJ1-5, with 8 bases that match TRBD1. Per the germline V gene, CDR1 is SGHVS and CDR2 is FQNEAQ. CDR3 length: 14 residues. V was pared by 4 bases and J by 6 bases, with 5 bases of the junction left unmatched. DNA of the CDR3: TGTGCCAGCAGCTCTAGGACAGGGCCTCAGCCCCAGCATTTT. The encoded protein is CASSSRTGPQPQHF.

The rearrangement uses TRBV18 and TRBJ2-7, with 7 bases identical to TRBD2. Germline V CDR1 and CDR2: KGHSH, LQKENI. This CDR3 contains 15 residues. The junction had 9 bases not matched to a gene; V was cut back by 0 bases and J by 7 bases. CDR3 loop: CASSPPGRALGEQYF. For the CDR3, the DNA is TGTGCCAGCTCACCACCTGGGAGGGCGTTAGGGGAGCAGTACTTC.

This chain joins TRBV7-8 and TRBJ1-4, with D possibly matching TRBD1 (5 bases). The CDR3 extends over 13 amino acids. The germline gives CDR1 SGHVS, CDR2 FQNEAQ. V shed 2 bases and J shed 7 bases, with 8 bases lying between them. CDR3 DNA sequence: TGTGCCAGCAGCTTACTGGGGGGTGAAAAACTGTTTTTT. It specifies CASSLLGGEKLFF.

This clone was picked up a small number of times. The rearrangement uses TRBV19 and TRBJ2-4, with unresolved D. The CDR3 totals 13 residues. Looked up from germline, CDR1 is LNHDA and CDR2 is SQIVND (reference sequence). Trimming removed 6 bases at V and 3 bases at J, with 9 bases between. This CDR3 reads CASRRGNKNIQYF. In DNA, the CDR3 is TGTGCCAGTAGGAGAGGAAACAAAAACATTCAGTACTTC.

This clone was found a few times. The rearrangement links TRBV5-1 to TRBJ2-3, with TRBD2 matching 13 bases. Germline loops: CDR1 SGHRS, CDR2 YFSETQ. This CDR3 has 17 residues. Germline trimming cut 2 bases from V and 2 bases from J; bases unmatched to any gene: 5. CDR3 loop: CASSFLGLAGDTDTQYF. The CDR3 bases are TGCGCCAGCAGCTTTCTCGGACTAGCGGGAGACACAGATACGCAGTATTTT.